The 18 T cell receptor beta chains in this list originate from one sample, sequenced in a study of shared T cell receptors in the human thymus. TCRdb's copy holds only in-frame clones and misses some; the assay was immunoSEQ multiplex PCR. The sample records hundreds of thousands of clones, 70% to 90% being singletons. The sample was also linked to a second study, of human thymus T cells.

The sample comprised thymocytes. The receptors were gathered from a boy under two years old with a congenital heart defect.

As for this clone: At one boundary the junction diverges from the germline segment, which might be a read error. CDR3 in amino acids: CASRLMGGRFPSSYEQYF. The DNA for the CDR3 is TGTGCCAGCAGATTAATGGGCGGGAGGTTCCCCAGCTCCTACGAGCAGTACTTC. This chain connects TRBV7-3 to TRBJ2-7, with 8 bases lining up with TRBD2. Germline V gene lookup returns CDR1 SGHTA and CDR2 FQGTGA. This CDR3 spans 18 amino acids.

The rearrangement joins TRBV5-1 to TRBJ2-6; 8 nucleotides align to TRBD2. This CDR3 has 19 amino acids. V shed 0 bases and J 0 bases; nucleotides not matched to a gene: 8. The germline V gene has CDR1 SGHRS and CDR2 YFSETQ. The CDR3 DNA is TGCGCCAGCAGCTTGGCGGGAGGGGAGGGGCCCTCTGGGGCCAACGTCCTGACTTTC. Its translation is CASSLAGGEGPSGANVLTF.

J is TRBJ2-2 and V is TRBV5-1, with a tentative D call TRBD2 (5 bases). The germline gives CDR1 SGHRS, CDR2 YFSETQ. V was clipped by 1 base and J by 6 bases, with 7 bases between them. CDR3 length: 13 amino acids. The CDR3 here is CASSLTGSGELFF. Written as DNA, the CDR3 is TGCGCCAGCAGCTTGACGGGATCCGGGGAGCTGTTTTTT. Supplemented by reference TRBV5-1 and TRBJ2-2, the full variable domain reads KAGVTQTPRYLIKTRGQQVTLSCSPISGHRSVSWYQQTPGQGLQFLFEYFSETQRNKGNFPGRFSGRQFSNSRSEMNVSTLELGDSALYLCASSLTGSGELFFGEGSRLTVL.

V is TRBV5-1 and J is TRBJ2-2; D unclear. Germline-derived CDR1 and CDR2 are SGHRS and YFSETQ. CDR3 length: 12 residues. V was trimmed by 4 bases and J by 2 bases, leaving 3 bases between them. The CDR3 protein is CASSPNTGELFF. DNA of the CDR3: TGCGCCAGCAGCCCTAACACCGGGGAGCTGTTTTTT.

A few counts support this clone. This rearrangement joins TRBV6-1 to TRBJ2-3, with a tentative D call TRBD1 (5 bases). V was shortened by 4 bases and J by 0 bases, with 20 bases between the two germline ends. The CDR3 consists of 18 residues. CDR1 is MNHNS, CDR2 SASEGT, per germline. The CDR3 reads CASSAGRQGWASTDTQYF. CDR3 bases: TGTGCCAGCAGTGCCGGGCGGCAGGGATGGGCTAGCACAGATACGCAGTATTTT.

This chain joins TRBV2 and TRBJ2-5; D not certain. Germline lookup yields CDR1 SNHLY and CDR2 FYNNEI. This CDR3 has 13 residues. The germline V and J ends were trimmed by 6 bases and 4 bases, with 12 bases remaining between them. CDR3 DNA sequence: TGTGCCAGCAGCCGACCTAGAGGAGAGACCCAGTACTTC. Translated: CASSRPRGETQYF. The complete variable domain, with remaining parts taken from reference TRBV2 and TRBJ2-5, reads EPEVTQTPSHQVTQMGQEVILRCVPISNHLYFYWYRQILGQKVEFLVSFYNNEISEKSEIFDDQFSVERPDGSNFTLKIRSTKLEDSAMYFCASSRPRGETQYFGPGTRLLVL.

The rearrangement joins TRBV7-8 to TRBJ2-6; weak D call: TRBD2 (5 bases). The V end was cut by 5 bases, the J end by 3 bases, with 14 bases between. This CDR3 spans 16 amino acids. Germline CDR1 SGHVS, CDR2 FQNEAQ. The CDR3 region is CASSTQPGFGANVLTF. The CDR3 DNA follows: TGTGCCAGCAGCACCCAGCCGGGGTTTGGGGCCAACGTCCTGACTTTC.

The chain's CDR3 is CSVEEAPYPQETQYF. In DNA, the CDR3 is TGCAGCGTTGAAGAGGCACCATACCCCCAAGAGACCCAGTACTTC. V is TRBV29-1 and J is TRBJ2-5; D gene uncertain. Trimming left V 0 bases short and J 1 base short, with 12 bases between. CDR1 SQVTM and CDR2 ANQGSEA come from the germline V gene. The length of the CDR3 is 15 residues.

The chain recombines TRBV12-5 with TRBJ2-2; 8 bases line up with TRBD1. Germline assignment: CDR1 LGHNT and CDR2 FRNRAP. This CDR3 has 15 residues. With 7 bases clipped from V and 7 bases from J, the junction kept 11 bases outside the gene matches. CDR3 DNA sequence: TGTGCTAGTGTTAAATCGACAGGGGAGGTCGGGGAGCTGTTTTTT. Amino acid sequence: CASVKSTGEVGELFF.

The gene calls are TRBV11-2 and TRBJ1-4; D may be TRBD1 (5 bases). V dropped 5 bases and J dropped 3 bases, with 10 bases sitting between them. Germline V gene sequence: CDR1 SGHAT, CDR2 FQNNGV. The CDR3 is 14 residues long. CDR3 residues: CASSLRVSNEKLFF. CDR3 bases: TGTGCCAGCAGCCTCAGGGTGTCTAATGAAAAACTGTTTTTT.

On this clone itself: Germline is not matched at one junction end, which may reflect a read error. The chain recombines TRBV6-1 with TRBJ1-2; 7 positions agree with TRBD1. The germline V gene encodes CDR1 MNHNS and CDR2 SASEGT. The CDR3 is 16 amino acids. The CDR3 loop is CASTEGRDRDSGGYTF. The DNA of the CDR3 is TGTGCCAGCACTGAAGGTAGGGACAGAGACTCCGGTGGCTACACCTTC.

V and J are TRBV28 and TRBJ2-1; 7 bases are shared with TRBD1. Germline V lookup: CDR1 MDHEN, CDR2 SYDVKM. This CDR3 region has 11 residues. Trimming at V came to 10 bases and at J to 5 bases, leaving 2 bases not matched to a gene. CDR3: CATDRDNEQFF. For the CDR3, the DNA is TGTGCCACCGACAGGGACAATGAGCAGTTCTTC.

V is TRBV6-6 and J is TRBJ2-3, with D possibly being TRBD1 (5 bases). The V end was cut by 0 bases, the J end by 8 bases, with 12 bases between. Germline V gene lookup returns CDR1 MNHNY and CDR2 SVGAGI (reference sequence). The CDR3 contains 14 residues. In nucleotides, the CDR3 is TGTGCCAGCAGTTACTCTGCGGTTGGGGCTACGCAGTATTTT. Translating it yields CASSYSAVGATQYF.

This CDR3 is CATSRDRTRTGGEKDTEAFF. CDR3 nucleotide sequence: TGTGCCACCAGCAGAGATCGCACCCGGACAGGGGGCGAGAAGGACACTGAAGCTTTCTTT. The chain combines TRBV15 with TRBJ1-1; 11 bases line up with TRBD1. Losses at the gene ends were 0 bases for V and 3 bases for J; bases not matched to a gene: 15. The CDR3 runs 20 residues. Germline V gene sequence: CDR1 LNHNV, CDR2 YYDKDF (reference sequence).

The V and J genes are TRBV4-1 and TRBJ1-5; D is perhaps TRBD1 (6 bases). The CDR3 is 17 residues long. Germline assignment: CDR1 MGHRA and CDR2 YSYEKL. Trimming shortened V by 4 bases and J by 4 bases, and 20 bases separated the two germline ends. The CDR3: CASSPRVGQWGNQPQHF. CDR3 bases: TGCGCCAGCAGCCCAAGAGTAGGACAGTGGGGTAATCAGCCCCAGCATTTT.

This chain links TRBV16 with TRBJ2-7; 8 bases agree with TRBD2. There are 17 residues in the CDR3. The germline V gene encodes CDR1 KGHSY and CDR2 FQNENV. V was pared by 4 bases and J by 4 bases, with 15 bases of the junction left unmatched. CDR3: CASSLSPGRGGRYEQYF. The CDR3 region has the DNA TGTGCCAGCAGCCTATCCCCCGGGAGGGGGGGAAGATACGAGCAGTACTTC.

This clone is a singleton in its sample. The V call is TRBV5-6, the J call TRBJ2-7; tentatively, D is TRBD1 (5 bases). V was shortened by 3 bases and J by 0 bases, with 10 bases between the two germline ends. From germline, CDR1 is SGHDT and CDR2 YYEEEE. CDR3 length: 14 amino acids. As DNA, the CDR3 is TGTGCCAGCAGCTCGCAGGGTAGCTCCTACGAGCAGTACTTC. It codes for CASSSQGSSYEQYF.

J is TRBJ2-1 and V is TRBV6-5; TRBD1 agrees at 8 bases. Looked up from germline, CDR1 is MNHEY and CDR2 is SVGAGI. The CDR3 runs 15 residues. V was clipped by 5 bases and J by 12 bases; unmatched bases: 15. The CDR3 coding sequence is TGTGCCAGCAGTCATGTGGGACAGGATACTTTGGGGCAGTTCTTC. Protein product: CASSHVGQDTLGQFF.